The TCR beta chain described here comes from a study of graft-versus-host responses after intestinal transplantation. Overall study: Recipients had transplants, and these were multivisceral, liver-intestinal, or isolated intestinal. All recipients were given anti-thymocyte globulin induction, and tacrolimus and steroids were then administered for 2 to 3 years. Whole-study results and caveats: Circulating GvH clone levels at their peak were associated with HvG declines (early post-transplant).

The protocol was immunoSEQ multiplex PCR, while the TCRdb copy is restricted to in-frame clones and leaves out a portion. The sample holds approximately 79,000 clones, 82% seen once. To note about this clone: Its antigen is not identified.

This receptor was identified in a human donor who received an intestinal transplant. The specimen was unstimulated CD4+ T cells sorted from spleen or lymph node cells, collected before intestinal transplant.

The CDR3 nucleotides are TGTGCCAGCAGTTTAGTCCCCGTTAGCTCTGGGGCCAACGTCCTGACTTTC. It yields the protein CASSLVPVSSGANVLTF. The chain joins TRBV28 to TRBJ2-6; D not resolved. Trimming stripped 2 bases from V and 0 bases from J, with 11 bases between. Germline V gene data show CDR1 as MDHEN and CDR2 as SYDVKM. This CDR3 contains 17 residues. The variable domain in full, with the rest retrieved from reference TRBV28 and TRBJ2-6, is DVKVTQSSRYLVKRTGEKVFLECVQDMDHENMFWYRQDPGLGLRLIYFSYDVKMKEKGDIPEGYSVSREKKERFSLILESASTNQTSMYLCASSLVPVSSGANVLTFGAGSRLTVL.